This TCR beta chain comes out of a study of T cell responses to AZD1222 COVID-19 vaccine. Study-level background: Second-dose recipients at about 4 or about 12 weeks were treated as one pooled group.

CDR1 is LNHDA, CDR2 SQIVND, per germline (reference sequence). V gave up 4 bases and J gave up 14 bases, with 18 bases separating them. There are 13 residues in the CDR3. On this clone: As yet, its antigen is unknown.

Overall study results and limits: Regions left unmutated in variants are reportedly the target of nearly half of spike-specific TCRs. Clonal diversity may have been underestimated in mostly white British donors. Increases in Spike-specific TCR breadth and depth were seen after two AZD1222 doses.

Measured with immunoSEQ multiplex PCR; TCRdb has only the in-frame clones, and not every one. This repertoire shows approximately 74,000 clones, just over 85% found once; its top ten account for 2% to 2.5%. This chain joins TRBV19 and TRBJ1-5; the D gene is possibly TRBD1 (5 bases). This TCR was sampled from an adult in good health. The sample in question was peripheral blood, obtained on day 0 of AZD1222 vaccination. CDR3 DNA: TGTGCCAGTAGTACAACTGACCGGGACGTAGAGCATTTT. It encodes CASSTTDRDVEHF.